This is a list of T cell receptor beta chains from one sample in a study of blood T cell repertoires in COVID-19. Libraries were prepared by immunoSEQ multiplex PCR; TCRdb keeps only in-frame clonotypes and omits some of them. The profile shows a few hundred thousand clones, about 82% of them singletons. The sequencing sample was made of peripheral blood. These receptors all come from a woman between 45 and 60 years old with active or convalescent COVID-19. Each CDR3 is given with its conserved first and last residue. The order of the fields is D gene, J gene, clone size, V gene, CDR3 DNA, CDR3 protein. The D gene is left open where the match is weak. Rows give clone size only sometimes, using once, few, many, or a class for an expanded clone.

D gene: TRBD2
J gene: TRBJ2-3
clone size: .
V gene: TRBV7-6
CDR3 DNA: TGTGCCAGCAGCCAACCCCTGACTAGCGGAAGCACAGATACGCAGTATTTT
CDR3 protein: CASSQPLTSGSTDTQYF

D gene: .
J gene: TRBJ2-2
clone size: .
V gene: TRBV7-2
CDR3 DNA: TGTGCCAGCAGCTTGAGACTATACACCGGGGAGCTGTTTTTT
CDR3 protein: CASSLRLYTGELFF

D gene: .
J gene: TRBJ2-3
clone size: .
V gene: TRBV3-1/TRBV3-2
CDR3 DNA: TGTGCCAGCAGCCACGGCGGTAGAACAGATACGCAGTATTTT
CDR3 protein: CASSHGGRTDTQYF

D gene: .
J gene: TRBJ1-1
clone size: .
V gene: TRBV6-2/TRBV6-3
CDR3 DNA: TGTGCCAGCAGTTCCCGGGGTGTAATTCGCACTGAAGCTTTCTTT
CDR3 protein: CASSSRGVIRTEAFF

D gene: TRBD1
J gene: TRBJ2-7
clone size: .
V gene: TRBV28
CDR3 DNA: TGTGCCAGCAGCACCGTCGGACAGGGGGCTCCGGGGGAGCAGTACTTC
CDR3 protein: CASSTVGQGAPGEQYF

D gene: TRBD1
J gene: TRBJ2-7
clone size: .
V gene: TRBV27
CDR3 DNA: TGTGCCAGCAGTTTATGGGGGACAGGGGGCCGCTCCGAGCAGTACTTC
CDR3 protein: CASSLWGTGGRSEQYF

D gene: .
J gene: TRBJ2-5
clone size: .
V gene: TRBV30
CDR3 DNA: TGTGCCTGGGACAGGTTCGGTGCGACCCAGTACTTC
CDR3 protein: CAWDRFGATQYF

D gene: TRBD2
J gene: TRBJ2-1
clone size: .
V gene: TRBV28
CDR3 DNA: TGTGCCAGCAGTTCGACTAGCGGGAGATTCAATGAGCAGTTCTTC
CDR3 protein: CASSSTSGRFNEQFF

D gene: .
J gene: TRBJ2-7
clone size: few
V gene: TRBV6-5
CDR3 DNA: TGTGCCAGCAGTCCTACCCCAGTCAGGGTCTACGAGCAGTACTTC
CDR3 protein: CASSPTPVRVYEQYF

D gene: .
J gene: TRBJ1-6
clone size: few
V gene: TRBV7-2
CDR3 DNA: TGTGCCAGCAGCTTATACATGAGGGATTCACCCCTCCACTTT
CDR3 protein: CASSLYMRDSPLHF

D gene: .
J gene: TRBJ2-7
clone size: .
V gene: TRBV6-5
CDR3 DNA: TGTGCCAGCAGGGACTTGAACTCCTACGAGCAGTACTTC
CDR3 protein: CASRDLNSYEQYF

D gene: TRBD2
J gene: TRBJ2-1
clone size: once
V gene: TRBV5-1
CDR3 DNA: TGCGCCAGCAACCTAGCGGGATACCACAATGAGCAGTTCTTC
CDR3 protein: CASNLAGYHNEQFF

D gene: TRBD1
J gene: TRBJ1-2
clone size: few
V gene: TRBV28
CDR3 DNA: TGTGCCAGCGAGGGGACAGGGGCCTATGGCTACACCTTC
CDR3 protein: CASEGTGAYGYTF

D gene: .
J gene: TRBJ1-2
clone size: .
V gene: TRBV2
CDR3 DNA: TGTGCCAGCAGTGTTTACGGACGGACTAATACCTATGGCTACACCTTC
CDR3 protein: CASSVYGRTNTYGYTF

D gene: .
J gene: TRBJ2-2
clone size: .
V gene: TRBV6-5
CDR3 DNA: TGTGCCAGCAGTAAACCGGGGAGCGGGGAGCTGTTTTTT
CDR3 protein: CASSKPGSGELFF

D gene: TRBD1
J gene: TRBJ1-1
clone size: .
V gene: TRBV28
CDR3 DNA: TGTGCCAGCAGTTTCCAGGGTACAGGGGGCACTGAAGCTTTCTTT
CDR3 protein: CASSFQGTGGTEAFF

D gene: .
J gene: TRBJ1-1
clone size: .
V gene: TRBV7-2
CDR3 DNA: TGTGCCAGCAGCTTAGGGCCAGGGGCTTTCTTT
CDR3 protein: CASSLGPGAFF

D gene: .
J gene: TRBJ1-1
clone size: few
V gene: TRBV5-1
CDR3 DNA: TGCGCCAGCAGCTTGAAACTAGACACTGAAGCTTTCTTT
CDR3 protein: CASSLKLDTEAFF

D gene: TRBD1
J gene: TRBJ1-6
clone size: .
V gene: TRBV6-6
CDR3 DNA: TGTGCCAGCAGTACATTACAGGGGGCGGGTTCACCCCTCCACTTT
CDR3 protein: CASSTLQGAGSPLHF

D gene: .
J gene: TRBJ1-1
clone size: .
V gene: TRBV12-3/TRBV12-4
CDR3 DNA: TGTGCCAGCAGTTTTTCGGTTTTGACTGAAGCTTTCTTT
CDR3 protein: CASSFSVLTEAFF

D gene: .
J gene: TRBJ2-3
clone size: .
V gene: TRBV10-3
CDR3 DNA: TGTGCCATCAGTGGGGGCAGGAGTACTGACACAGATACGCAGTATTTT
CDR3 protein: CAISGGRSTDTDTQYF

D gene: .
J gene: TRBJ2-7
clone size: .
V gene: TRBV12-3/TRBV12-4
CDR3 DNA: TGTGCCAGCAGTTTAGAGGGAGGCTACGAGCAGTACTTC
CDR3 protein: CASSLEGGYEQYF

D gene: .
J gene: TRBJ2-1
clone size: once
V gene: TRBV2
CDR3 DNA: TGTGCCAGCTGGATCGATTGGAGCTCCTACAATGAGCAGTTCTTC
CDR3 protein: CASWIDWSSYNEQFF

D gene: TRBD1
J gene: TRBJ2-7
clone size: .
V gene: TRBV28
CDR3 DNA: TGTGCCAGCAGCATCCGACAGGGCCCCTACGAGCAGTACTTC
CDR3 protein: CASSIRQGPYEQYF

D gene: TRBD1
J gene: TRBJ2-3
clone size: .
V gene: TRBV2
CDR3 DNA: TGTGCCAGCAGTGAAGGACAGGGGAGCACAGATACGCAGTATTTT
CDR3 protein: CASSEGQGSTDTQYF

D gene: TRBD1
J gene: TRBJ2-1
clone size: .
V gene: TRBV5-6
CDR3 DNA: TGTGCCAGCAGCGGACAGGGGGCCCTCAATGAGCAGTTCTTC
CDR3 protein: CASSGQGALNEQFF

D gene: TRBD1
J gene: TRBJ2-7
clone size: .
V gene: TRBV7-2
CDR3 DNA: TGTGCCAGCAGCTTAAACAGGGGAGTCCACGAGCAGTACTTC
CDR3 protein: CASSLNRGVHEQYF

D gene: .
J gene: TRBJ2-7
clone size: .
V gene: TRBV29-1
CDR3 DNA: TGCAGCGTTGAAACTAGCTCCTACGAGCAGTACTTC
CDR3 protein: CSVETSSYEQYF